The present T cell receptor (beta chain) was sequenced within a study of B cell selection in AIRE deficiency. The regulatory T cell sort gate was CD4+CD25hiCD127low/negative. Germline V gives CDR1 MNHEY, CDR2 SMNVEV (reference sequence). This CDR3 has 13 residues. The junction had 4 bases not matched to a gene; V was cut back by 6 bases and J by 5 bases. Sequenced by immunoSEQ multiplex PCR; TCRdb stores in-frame clones only, minus some. The repertoire consists of 11,000 to 15,000 clones, with 85% to 95% occurring once and the leading ten covering around 1.1%. The sequenced sample was Tregs sorted from PBMCs. The TCR comes from a human donor with AIRE deficiency. This chain uses TRBV27 with TRBJ1-2; 9 bases fit TRBD1. The CDR3 is CASRPQGAYGYTF. CDR3 bases: TGTGCCAGCAGACCACAGGGGGCGTATGGCTACACCTTC.